These 18 T cell receptor beta chains came from one sample sequenced in a study of PD-L1 blockade in urothelial cancer. Regarding time point: peripheral blood 6 weeks after treatment start. The table came from immunoSEQ multiplex PCR; TCRdb's copy has only in-frame clones and leaves some out. The sample lists 75,000 to 95,000 clones; 91% were seen once. Sample: PBMCs, taken around atezolizumab (anti-PD-L1) treatment. The receptors derive from a woman of 80 years or more with urothelial cancer.

This sequence joins TRBV19 and TRBJ1-1; tentative D call: TRBD1 (5 bases). Trimming stripped 6 bases from V and 4 bases from J, with 24 bases between. The CDR3 extends over 17 amino acids. Germline CDR1 LNHDA, CDR2 SQIVND (reference sequence). CDR3 in DNA: TGTGCCAGTAGACCCCAACGTGGACGGGGGGTCGGCACTGAAGCTTTCTTT. Translating gives CASRPQRGRGVGTEAFF.

The V and J genes are TRBV5-1 and TRBJ1-2; possible D gene TRBD1, 6 bases. V lost 4 bases, J lost 0 bases, and 13 bases lay in between. Germline V gives CDR1 SGHRS, CDR2 YFSETQ. The CDR3 spans 15 residues. The CDR3 region is CASSTSGETNYGYTF. DNA for the CDR3: TGCGCCAGCAGCACCTCAGGGGAAACTAACTATGGCTACACCTTC.

This clone is a singleton in its sample. The CDR3 reads CASSLAGTGDTDTQYF. For the CDR3, the DNA is TGCGCCAGCAGCTTGGCCGGGACAGGGGACACAGATACGCAGTATTTT. The V gene is TRBV5-1, the J gene TRBJ2-3, with 10 bases aligning to TRBD1. The V gene end was trimmed by 0 bases and the J gene end by 2 bases; junction bases not matched to a gene: 3. From germline, CDR1 is SGHRS and CDR2 YFSETQ. The CDR3 length is 16 residues.

The gene calls are TRBV19 and TRBJ2-5; 7 bases fit TRBD2. The CDR3 spans 16 residues. V dropped 4 bases and J dropped 2; count of bases not matched to a gene: 10. CDR1 LNHDA and CDR2 SQIVND come from the germline V gene (reference sequence). The CDR3 coding sequence is TGTGCCAGTAGTAAATCCTGGGCGGGACTACAAGAGACCCAGTACTTC. It translates to CASSKSWAGLQETQYF.

The V call is TRBV27, the J call TRBJ1-1, with D uncertain. The ends were cut back, 6 bases at V and 5 bases at J, with 16 bases in the middle. The CDR3 extends over 14 amino acids. Per germline, CDR1 MNHEY and CDR2 SMNVEV (reference sequence). In DNA form, the CDR3 reads TGTGCCAGCAGCCCTCCACTTTTTCGGACTGAAGCTTTCTTT. Its translation: CASSPPLFRTEAFF.

The chain employs TRBV5-6 and TRBJ2-5; no clear D. Trimming removed 0 bases from V and 4 bases from J, with 10 bases in between. The CDR3 runs 14 residues. Germline-derived CDR1 and CDR2 are SGHDT and YYEEEE. DNA for the CDR3: TGTGCCAGCAGCTTGGTGGTAGCTGGAGAGACCCAGTACTTC. Encoded protein: CASSLVVAGETQYF.

This clone was seen just once. The chain employs TRBV19 and TRBJ1-5; tentative D call: TRBD1 (5 bases). This CDR3 has 13 amino acids. CDR1 is LNHDA and CDR2 is SQIVND in the germline V gene (reference sequence). V lost 5 bases, J lost 5 bases, and 10 bases lay in between. The chain's CDR3 is CASSLRRDQPQHF. In DNA form, the CDR3 reads TGTGCCAGTAGTTTACGCAGGGATCAGCCCCAGCATTTT.

There are a few counts of this clone. The chain combines TRBV25-1 with TRBJ1-1, with 8 bases matching TRBD1. Germline values: CDR1 MGHDK, CDR2 SYGVNS. The CDR3 length is 15 residues. J was trimmed by 5 bases and V by 6 bases; bases with no gene match: 11. In DNA, the CDR3 is TGTGCCAGCAGCGCACAACAGGGGGGTTGGACTGAAGCTTTCTTT. Protein sequence: CASSAQQGGWTEAFF. The full variable domain, its missing parts supplied by reference TRBV25-1 and TRBJ1-1, is EADIYQTPRYLVIGTGKKITLECSQTMGHDKMYWYQQDPGMELHLIHYSYGVNSTEKGDLSSESTVSRIRTEHFPLTLESARPSHTSQYLCASSAQQGGWTEAFFGQGTRLTVV.

J is TRBJ1-1 and V is TRBV7-3; 7 bases line up with TRBD1. The CDR3 sequence is 14 residues long. Germline-derived CDR1 and CDR2 are SGHTA and FQGTGA. The V segment lost 3 bases and the J segment 2 bases; nucleotides outside the gene matches: 3. The CDR3 here is CASSLGTANTEAFF. DNA for the CDR3: TGTGCCAGCAGCTTGGGGACAGCTAACACTGAAGCTTTCTTT.

This chain connects TRBV18 to TRBJ2-7; possible D gene TRBD1, 6 bases. CDR3 length: 13 residues. Germline V lookup: CDR1 KGHSH, CDR2 LQKENI. The V and J ends lost 3 bases and 5 bases respectively, with 11 bases between them. CDR3 residues: CASSPAGENEQYF. The CDR3 nucleotides read TGTGCCAGCTCACCGGCAGGGGAGAACGAGCAGTACTTC.

CDR3 protein: CASSKTGGGEKLFF. CDR3 nucleotide sequence: TGTGCCAGCAGCAAGACAGGGGGTGGGGAAAAACTGTTTTTT. This sequence joins TRBV27 and TRBJ1-4; 9 positions agree with TRBD1. CDR3 length equals 14 residues. Trimming at V came to 6 bases and at J to 8 bases, leaving 7 bases not matched to a gene. In germline, CDR1 is MNHEY, CDR2 SMNVEV (reference sequence). The full variable domain, in which reference TRBV27 and TRBJ1-4 provide the parts outside the CDR3, is EAQVTQNPRYLITVTGKKLTVTCSQNMNHEYMSWYRQDPGLGLRQIYYSMNVEVTDKGDVPEGYKVSRKEKRNFPLILESPSPNQTSLYFCASSKTGGGEKLFFGSGTQLSVL.

This clone was seen only once. The rearrangement links TRBV5-1 to TRBJ2-1, with 9 bases lining up with TRBD2. The CDR3 spans 15 residues. Germline V gene sequence: CDR1 SGHRS, CDR2 YFSETQ. V lost 6 bases to trimming and J lost 3 bases; unmatched junction nucleotides: 7. The DNA for the CDR3 is TGCGCCAGCACTTTAGCGGGAGAACTCTACAATGAGCAGTTCTTC. Protein product: CASTLAGELYNEQFF. Full variable domain (rest looked up from reference TRBV5-1 and TRBJ2-1): KAGVTQTPRYLIKTRGQQVTLSCSPISGHRSVSWYQQTPGQGLQFLFEYFSETQRNKGNFPGRFSGRQFSNSRSEMNVSTLELGDSALYLCASTLAGELYNEQFFGPGTRLTVL.

The rearrangement uses TRBV27 and TRBJ2-5; D unresolved. The CDR3 covers 15 residues. Trimming removed 4 bases at V and 5 bases at J, with 17 bases between. Germline-derived CDR1 and CDR2 are MNHEY and SMNVEV (reference sequence). The CDR3 DNA sequence: TGTGCCAGCAGTTCCTCCGGGTCCGTCTGGGAGACCCAGTACTTC. Its protein product is CASSSSGSVWETQYF.

The chain combines TRBV6-6 with TRBJ1-1; D uncertain. From germline, CDR1 is MNHNY and CDR2 SVGAGI (reference sequence). V dropped 5 bases and J dropped 4 bases, with 11 bases sitting between them. The CDR3 runs to 13 residues. The CDR3 bases are TGTGCCAGCAGTCCCCCCCCTAGCACTGAAGCTTTCTTT. As protein: CASSPPPSTEAFF.

The chain couples TRBV27 to TRBJ1-1; 7 bases fit TRBD1. V shed 6 bases and J 0 bases; nucleotides not matched to a gene: 4. Per germline, CDR1 MNHEY and CDR2 SMNVEV (reference sequence). This CDR3 has 14 amino acids. CDR3 sequence: CASRTGQLNTEAFF. The CDR3 DNA sequence: TGTGCCAGCAGAACGGGACAGCTGAACACTGAAGCTTTCTTT.

The chain carries TRBV6-1 and TRBJ1-3; 8 bases line up with TRBD1. CDR1 and CDR2 (germline): MNHNS, SASEGT. The CDR3 contains 17 residues. Trimming at V came to 0 bases and at J to 2 bases, leaving 6 bases not matched to a gene. CDR3 in amino acids: CASSEALQGAAGNTIYF. CDR3 coding DNA: TGTGCCAGCAGTGAAGCGCTTCAGGGGGCGGCTGGAAACACCATATATTTT.

The chain joins TRBV27 to TRBJ2-3, with 14 bases that match TRBD2. Trimming at V came to 5 bases and at J to 6 bases, leaving 13 bases not matched to a gene. In germline, CDR1 is MNHEY, CDR2 SMNVEV (reference sequence). The CDR3 length is 18 residues. This CDR3 is CASSPKAGLAGVGDTQYF. CDR3 in DNA: TGTGCCAGCAGTCCCAAAGCGGGACTAGCGGGAGTCGGCGATACGCAGTATTTT.

V usage is TRBV5-1 and J usage is TRBJ2-5; D unclear. Germline V gene data show CDR1 as SGHRS and CDR2 as YFSETQ. This CDR3 contains 13 residues. V lost 4 bases and J lost 1, with 8 bases in between. The CDR3 loop is CASSVRPQETQYF. In DNA form, the CDR3 reads TGCGCCAGCAGCGTCAGGCCCCAAGAGACCCAGTACTTC. Looking up the rest from reference TRBV5-1 and TRBJ2-5 gives the full variable domain: KAGVTQTPRYLIKTRGQQVTLSCSPISGHRSVSWYQQTPGQGLQFLFEYFSETQRNKGNFPGRFSGRQFSNSRSEMNVSTLELGDSALYLCASSVRPQETQYFGPGTRLLVL.